This T cell receptor (beta chain) was recorded in a study of cytomegalovirus exposure and HLA in healthy donors. Study outcomes and limitations: Across donors, presence/absence analyses took sequencing depth to be roughly uniform. Whilst most TCR sequences proved rare, a subset of public TCRs occurred across many donors. Altogether, some 170 TCR beta chains were recorded as cytomegalovirus-associated.

A note on this clone: What it recognizes is unknown.

This PCR relied on a set of 60 Vbeta primers and 13 Jbeta primers. Here immunoSEQ multiplex PCR was the method, and the copy in TCRdb shows in-frame clones only, minus some. Altogether approximately 150,000 clones are present, around 60% being singletons, with the ten largest covering approximately 7%. Germline values: CDR1 SGHNT, CDR2 YYREEE (reference sequence). Trimming took off 0 bases at V and 0 bases at J, with 13 bases between the two ends. The CDR3 contains 17 residues. This sequence was found in a woman in her sixties in good health and CMV-seropositive. J is TRBJ2-1 and V is TRBV5-4; no definite D call. Material for sequencing was PBMCs. The CDR3 DNA sequence: TGTGCCAGCAGCTTGGAAGTAATCACAAGCTCCTACAATGAGCAGTTCTTC. Amino acid sequence: CASSLEVITSSYNEQFF.